The 19 T cell receptor beta chains below were found in one sample sequenced in a study of cytomegalovirus exposure and HLA in healthy donors. PCR primers comprised 60 Vbeta and 13 Jbeta primers. Using immunoSEQ multiplex PCR, the repertoire was profiled, and TCRdb retains in-frame clones only, with some absent. The data contain more than 120,000 clones, around 75% of them seen just once; the ten biggest clones take up under 3%. The specimen was PBMCs. The receptors stem from a woman aged 25-40 years in good health and CMV-seronegative.

Only a few counts were recorded for this clone. This rearrangement joins TRBV6-1 to TRBJ1-1, with D maybe TRBD1 (5 bases). With 5 bases removed from V and 3 bases from J, the gap between germline ends came to 13 bases. The germline V gene encodes CDR1 MNHNS and CDR2 SASEGT. The CDR3 is 14 residues long. The CDR3 DNA sequence: TGTGCCAGCAGTCCACGGACAAGGGACACTGAAGCTTTCTTT. Amino acids: CASSPRTRDTEAFF.

This clone showed up just a few times. The V call is TRBV6-5, the J call TRBJ2-3; 11 bases fit TRBD2. Germline trimming cut 4 bases from V and 2 bases from J; bases unmatched to any gene: 5. There are 16 residues in the CDR3. Per germline, CDR1 MNHEY and CDR2 SVGAGI. CDR3 coding DNA: TGTGCCAGCAGTTGGGTAGCGGGAGGGTCCACAGATACGCAGTATTTT. Translated, it gives CASSWVAGGSTDTQYF.

This chain connects TRBV14 to TRBJ1-4, with a tentative D call TRBD1 (6 bases). CDR1 is SGHDN, CDR2 FVKESK, per germline. The length of the CDR3 is 15 residues. Between the trimmed V and J ends, which lost 4 bases and 0 bases, there was a span of 9 bases. CDR3 loop: CASSRGHTTNEKLFF. As DNA, the CDR3 is TGTGCCAGCAGCCGGGGACACACAACTAATGAAAAACTGTTTTTT.

V is TRBV7-3 and J is TRBJ2-1, with TRBD2 identical over 9 bases. Germline V lookup: CDR1 SGHTA, CDR2 FQGTGA. There are 15 residues in the CDR3. V was clipped by 0 bases and J by 7 bases; unmatched bases: 4. CDR3 sequence: CASSLTSGSVNEQFF. CDR3 bases: TGTGCCAGCAGCTTAACTAGCGGGAGTGTTAATGAGCAGTTCTTC.

The J gene is TRBJ2-5, the V gene TRBV5-5, with D possibly being TRBD2 (5 bases). The CDR3 is 12 residues long. Germline-derived CDR1 and CDR2 are SGHKS and YYEKEE (reference sequence). Trimming stripped 2 bases from V and 5 bases from J, with 7 bases between. The CDR3 protein is CASSLREETQYF. The CDR3 nucleotides are TGTGCCAGCAGCTTAAGGGAGGAGACCCAGTACTTC.

The CDR3 DNA sequence: TGCGCCAGCAGCCTCGCAGGAATGGGGAACACTGAAGCTTTCTTT. This encodes CASSLAGMGNTEAFF. V and J are TRBV5-1 and TRBJ1-1, with no clear D. The length of the CDR3 is 15 residues. With 4 bases removed from V and 1 base from J, the gap between germline ends came to 14 bases. Germline V gene sequence: CDR1 SGHRS, CDR2 YFSETQ. The whole variable domain, remainder taken from reference TRBV5-1 and TRBJ1-1, is KAGVTQTPRYLIKTRGQQVTLSCSPISGHRSVSWYQQTPGQGLQFLFEYFSETQRNKGNFPGRFSGRQFSNSRSEMNVSTLELGDSALYLCASSLAGMGNTEAFFGQGTRLTVV.

The CDR3 is CSVEASSGSTDTQYF. Written as DNA, the CDR3 is TGCAGCGTTGAAGCCTCTAGCGGTAGCACAGATACGCAGTATTTT. The rearrangement uses TRBV29-1 and TRBJ2-3; 7 positions match TRBD2. Germline CDR1 reads SQVTM; CDR2 reads ANQGSEA. Germline trimming cut 1 base from V and 0 bases from J; bases unmatched to any gene: 4. The CDR3 is 15 amino acids.

The chain carries TRBV4-1 and TRBJ2-1; 9 nucleotides agree with TRBD1. The length of the CDR3 is 18 residues. The trim removed 3 bases at V and 6 bases at J, leaving 15 bases unmatched. CDR1 MGHRA and CDR2 YSYEKL come from the germline V gene. The CDR3 protein is CASSQGPVGQGFLNEQFF. CDR3 bases: TGCGCCAGCAGCCAGGGCCCAGTGGGACAGGGCTTCCTCAATGAGCAGTTCTTC.

There are a few counts of this clone. The chain links TRBV7-9 to TRBJ1-1; no firm D call. Trimming took 3 bases from V and 1 from J, leaving 6 bases between them. The CDR3 sequence is 13 residues long. Per germline, CDR1 SEHNR and CDR2 FQNEAQ (reference sequence). The CDR3 nucleotides read TGTGCCAGCAGCTTGACACCGAACACTGAAGCTTTCTTT. This codes for CASSLTPNTEAFF.

This clone was counted only a few times. This chain connects TRBV6-1 to TRBJ1-5; 7 nucleotides match TRBD1. J gave up 8 bases and V 11 bases, and 9 bases lay outside the gene matches. Germline V CDR1 and CDR2: MNHNS, SASEGT. The CDR3 length is 12 residues. This chain's CDR3 is CAANRGVEPQHF. CDR3 sequence (DNA): TGTGCCGCCAACAGGGGCGTGGAGCCCCAGCATTTT.

The gene calls are TRBV30 and TRBJ1-5; D perhaps matches TRBD1 (6 bases). The CDR3 contains 14 residues. Germline CDR1 GTSNPN, CDR2 SVGIG (reference sequence). V was cut by 2 bases and J by 3 bases, with 11 bases left in between. The CDR3: CAWSRGTVNQPQHF. The CDR3 nucleotides read TGTGCCTGGAGTAGGGGGACGGTCAATCAGCCCCAGCATTTT. Filled out from reference TRBV30 and TRBJ1-5, the complete variable domain reads SQTIHQWPATLVQPVGSPLSLECTVEGTSNPNLYWYRQAAGRGLQLLFYSVGIGQISSEVPQNLSASRPQDRQFILSSKKLLLSDSGFYLCAWSRGTVNQPQHFGDGTRLSIL.

The rearrangement uses TRBV7-2 and TRBJ2-2; 8 bases line up with TRBD1. Germline lookup yields CDR1 SGHTA and CDR2 FQGNSA. This CDR3 contains 15 residues. Unmatched junction bases numbered 15, after V lost 5 bases and J lost 13 bases. DNA for the CDR3: TGTGCCAGCAGCCCACACAGCCAGTTCGGGACAGGGCTGTTTTTT. This gives the protein CASSPHSQFGTGLFF.

The chain joins TRBV7-2 to TRBJ2-5; 11 bases align to TRBD2. The ends lost 1 base at V and 5 bases at J; junction bases unmatched: 0. This CDR3 is 14 amino acids long. Germline V gene sequence: CDR1 SGHTA, CDR2 FQGNSA. CDR3 bases: TGTGCCAGCAGCTTAGGACTAGCGGGGGAGACCCAGTACTTC. Its protein product is CASSLGLAGETQYF.

The CDR3: CASSLVLANRETQYF. The CDR3 DNA sequence: TGTGCCAGCAGCTTAGTATTGGCTAACAGAGAGACCCAGTACTTC. The rearrangement joins TRBV11-2 to TRBJ2-5; D gene ambiguous. CDR3 size: 15 residues. The germline V gene encodes CDR1 SGHAT and CDR2 FQNNGV. The germline V and J ends were trimmed by 1 base and 4 bases, with 13 bases remaining between them.

V gene TRBV11-2 combines with J gene TRBJ2-7; D is possibly TRBD1 (6 bases). The CDR3 spans 13 residues. The V gene lost 5 bases and the J gene lost 0 bases, with 8 bases spanning the gap. CDR1 and CDR2 (germline): SGHAT, FQNNGV. CDR3 sequence (DNA): TGTGCCAGCAGCCAGGGGAGCTCCTACGAGCAGTACTTC. Translated, it gives CASSQGSSYEQYF.

The rearrangement links TRBV19 to TRBJ1-1; TRBD1 matches at 11 bases. The CDR3 sequence is 12 residues long. Germline V gene sequence: CDR1 LNHDA, CDR2 SQIVND (reference sequence). The CDR3 protein is CSSGQGAFEAFF. The CDR3 DNA reads as TGTTCTAGCGGACAGGGGGCTTTTGAAGCTTTCTTT.

This chain joins TRBV7-9 and TRBJ1-2, with 10 bases matching TRBD1. The CDR3 spans 16 residues. V shed 0 bases and J 7 bases; nucleotides not matched to a gene: 8. Germline V gene sequence: CDR1 SEHNR, CDR2 FQNEAQ (reference sequence). CDR3: CASSLALTGGFGGYTF. CDR3 nucleotide sequence: TGTGCCAGCAGCTTAGCTCTGACAGGGGGCTTTGGTGGCTACACCTTC. The variable domain in full, completed from reference TRBV7-9 and TRBJ1-2, reads DTGVSQNPRHKITKRGQNVTFRCDPISEHNRLYWYRQTLGQGPEFLTYFQNEAQLEKSRLLSDRFSAERPKGSFSTLEIQRTEQGDSAMYLCASSLALTGGFGGYTFGSGTRLTVV.

This sequence joins TRBV30 and TRBJ1-1, with 8 bases identical to TRBD1. Germline CDR1 reads GTSNPN; CDR2 reads SVGIG (reference sequence). Unmatched junction bases numbered 11, after V lost 0 bases and J lost 11 bases. The CDR3 is 14 residues long. The CDR3 spells CAWSVGQGRRLAFF. As DNA, the CDR3 is TGTGCCTGGAGTGTTGGACAGGGTCGTAGATTGGCTTTCTTT. Full variable domain (missing parts from reference TRBV30 and TRBJ1-1): SQTIHQWPATLVQPVGSPLSLECTVEGTSNPNLYWYRQAAGRGLQLLFYSVGIGQISSEVPQNLSASRPQDRQFILSSKKLLLSDSGFYLCAWSVGQGRRLAFFGQGTRLTVV.

V gene TRBV7-3 combines with J gene TRBJ2-3; tentatively, D is TRBD1 (5 bases). Germline CDR1 reads SGHTA; CDR2 reads FQGTGA. V lost 2 bases, J lost 9 bases, and 9 bases lay in between. The CDR3 has 12 residues. As DNA, the CDR3 is TGTGCCAGCAGCTTACAGGGCGGCACGCAGTATTTT. It encodes CASSLQGGTQYF.